This T cell receptor beta chain was obtained from a study of cytomegalovirus exposure and HLA in healthy donors (dated by TCRdb to the late 2010s). Context from the whole study: According to an earlier analysis of around 600 of the donors, about 179 million T cells yielded approximately 120 million unique TCR beta sequences and around 280 Gb of sequence data. Roughly 300 gigabases of sequencing data and tens of millions of unique TCR sequences were included in an early release covering roughly 600 HLA-typed donors. The genetic ancestry cluster associated with self-reported Caucasian donors included over 80% of the 398 genotyped donors. The study aimed to test whether signatures of past pathogen exposure could be identified by cataloging public T cell receptors. Using immunosequencing, the study profiled T cell repertoires from approximately 700 subjects and related those repertoires to cytomegalovirus serostatus. Along with the approximately 620-subject first cohort, a separate validation cohort of around 120 different subjects was used. High-throughput TCR immunosequencing, statistical association of individual TCRs with disease status, and machine learning were combined to predict cytomegalovirus infection status. A later analysis re-analyzed previously published TCR beta repertoires from about 600 donors and added high-resolution HLA genotyping to study TCR occurrence patterns. The later analysis used no new phenotypic data to find candidate immune exposures, relying instead on TCR beta sequences and their occurrence across donors. To decide whether each TCR beta V gene segment behaved as functional or pseudogenic, an earlier analysis of over 500 of the donors relied on high-throughput TCR beta sequencing. Donor age, sex, ethnicity and CMV serostatus were collected together with the repertoire data. Genome-wide SNP genotypes for about 60% of the 666 donors were used in a later genetic analysis, which treated that subset as a discovery cohort. All discovery cohort repertoires had been generated using a single sequencing platform. Both class I and class II loci were covered by HLA typing, at four-digit resolution. The number of donors typed differed by locus, with roughly 620-630 for A, B, C, DRB1 and DQB1, 522 for DQA1, 600 to 610 for DPA1, and over 400 for DPB1. Several DR-DQ haplotypes were handled as single units for association and clustering, since linkage in the cohort was strong. On average, roughly 240,000 unique TCR beta nucleotide sequences were sequenced per donor among several hundred genotyped donors of the cohort, with roughly 18% of those sequences being non-productive. Summary of the overall study and its limitations: In this cohort, only TCR beta chains were sequenced, and detectable features were limited by the absence of alpha or paired-chain data. When HLA alleles, especially DR and DQ, strongly co-occurred, TCR associations were difficult to assign to individual alleles. Several of the top co-occurrence clusters appeared to be linked to parvovirus B19, influenza, CMV and Epstein-Barr virus, according to a later analysis. A later analysis found that HLA-associated TCR beta chains were more clonally expanded and had lower generation probabilities than equally common non-associated chains. Because HLA typing was missing for some donors at each locus, association tests included only the typed subset. The authors suggested that the approach could potentially be extended to other disease states and immunological phenotypes. In a later analysis, most CMV-associated TCR beta chains were found to appear HLA-restricted, with HLA associations seemingly driven largely by CMV exposure. The study listed 150 to 200 TCR beta chains as associated with cytomegalovirus. Cytomegalovirus status was reported to be diagnosed by the classifier with high specificity and sensitivity in both the original and validation cohorts. A further reported finding was that TCR beta sequences accurately predicted the HLA-A and HLA-B alleles for most subjects in the first cohort. Broadly in line with IMGT annotations, most TCR beta V segments showed up in productive rearrangements about 87% or about 30% of the time in an earlier analysis of a few hundred of the donors. In a later analysis, TCR association rates were found to vary across HLA loci, with the most associated TCRs seen for DRB1 alleles and the fewest for HLA-C alleles. About 17 rarely observed V segments, including chromosome 9 orphons, were excluded from the earlier analysis of some 590 of the donors because counts were too low. Most TCR sequences were observed very rarely across donors, whereas some public TCRs were present in many individuals. At a false discovery rate of 0.05, a later analysis linked some 17,000 TCR beta sequences to specific HLA alleles. In a later genetic analysis, fewer N-insertions in productive TCRs were reported among donors in an Asian-associated ancestry cluster than the roughly 640-donor mean. Some IMGT-functional V segments, including TRBV6-2 and TRBV6-3, could not be told apart with the 87-base-pair reads, so those segments were excluded. Presence/absence analyses assumed roughly uniform sequencing depth across donors, an assumption that may not hold. CMV serostatus was the only immune exposure information available for the cohort. A group of highly shared sequence variants was considered likely to be a technical artifact of the sequencing pipeline. Three of the identified cytomegalovirus-associated TCR beta chains were confirmed in vitro to be specific for cytomegalovirus antigens. Linkage disequilibrium might explain the correlated functional status among segregating V segments, but an unknown experimental factor could not be excluded. An association between a missense DCLRE1C variant and V-gene and J-gene trimming of TCR beta chains was found in a later genetic analysis and replicated in an independent cohort.

Details on this clone: Its antigen specificity is not known. No per-base quality is available; no much larger clone lies one base away.

Library preparation used the immunoSEQ multiplex PCR assay. For the multiplex PCR, a mixture combining 60 forward primers for TCR Vbeta segments and 13 reverse primers for TCR Jbeta segments was used. A multiplex PCR assay on genomic DNA amplified the CDR3 region of rearranged TCR beta genes. Amplified TCR beta libraries were sequenced as 87-base-pair reads on the Illumina HiSeq System. Per the source publication's procedure: Across the 670 or so repertoires, a later analysis counted approximately 83 million unique TCR beta chains, 8.5 million to 12 million of which were shared by at least two donors. To remove PCR and sequencing errors, raw reads were error-corrected and collapsed into unique sequences using a nearest-neighbor algorithm that merged closely related sequences. V, D and J gene segments were assigned by aligning CDR3 sequences to IMGT reference sequences. For a sequence to be retained, at least a six-nucleotide match to both a V gene segment and a J gene segment was required. A rearrangement was called productive if the CDR3 had no stop codons and remained in frame with V and J, and every other rearrangement was called non-productive. Following IMGT convention, CDR3 was defined as the stretch from the second conserved V-encoded cysteine up to the conserved J-encoded phenylalanine. In an earlier analysis of more than 550 of the donors, sequences lacking an unambiguous match to a single V gene segment were excluded. In an earlier analysis of some 590 of the donors, a V segment was called functional when productive rearrangements were above 56.7%, and segregating when the standard deviation between donors exceeded 5%. A statistical classification framework was developed to diagnose cytomegalovirus status using the catalog of TCR beta chain sequences. In a later analysis, TCR nucleotide sequences were compared against IMGT/GENE-DB human TR gene sequences so that V and J genes could be assigned. A later analysis assigned CDR3 sequences and most-parsimonious VDJ recombination scenarios with the TCRdist pipeline. In a later analysis, each TCR beta chain was defined by its CDR3 amino acid sequence together with its V-gene family, and reads without a unique V-gene family were excluded. As a way to deal with suspected cross-contamination and a sequencing artifact, a later analysis dropped 450 to 600 nucleotide sequences that were highly shared and had low generation probability. For each public chain, a later analysis derived a clonal expansion index from normalized ranks of inferred template counts within each repertoire. Generation probabilities in a later analysis came from a VDJ recombination model fitted to out-of-frame rearrangements, and those results were checked against IGoR. In a later analysis, hypergeometric tests were used to score TCR-TCR, TCR-HLA and TCR-CMV co-occurrence, with a repertoire-size bias correction applied to TCR pairs. To estimate false discovery rates, a later analysis permuted the HLA or CMV assignments 20 times. In a later analysis, co-occurring TCRs were grouped with DBSCAN, and TCRdist sequence similarity was added when clustering was performed within HLA-allele-positive subsets. Repertoires with fewer than 30,000 or more than 120,000 public chains were left out of co-occurrence clustering, as were a handful of repertoires with anomalous nucleotide sharing. Not all clones reach the TCRdb copy of this immuneACCESS table, which keeps in-frame sequences only. Checked studies attribute under half of the gap to unresolved V genes and leave the rest unexplained. Clonal size and the V and J genes are those of that table, whereas D and trimming came from the DNA. Counted in this sample were 70,000 to 95,000 clones; less than 80% of them appeared once. The ten largest account for around an eighth of the sample.

The cohort consisted of 666 healthy bone marrow donors. All cohort members were sampled while nominally healthy, although unrecorded immune exposures were likely present. CMV serostatus was recorded as positive for 289 and negative for about 55% of the roughly 700 cohort members, whereas no CMV serostatus was recorded for the donor in question. A peripheral blood sample was provided by each donor, and peripheral blood mononuclear cells were used for TCR beta sequencing. Genomic DNA was extracted from the blood cell samples with the Qiagen DNeasy Blood Extraction Kit. The CDR3, cysteine through phenylalanine, is 13 amino acids long. Only CDR3 DNA remains: 39 bases, in frame from the first base. Ends trimmed: V by 3 bases, J by 7 bases; bases unmatched to a gene: 3. CDR1 and CDR2 are drawn from the germline V gene (reference sequence): GTSNPN, SVGIG.

This clonotype was obtained from a human donor in good health. Specimen: PBMCs. This sequence uses TRBV30 and TRBJ1-4, and 9 junctional nucleotides match TRBD1. The sequence in DNA is TGTGCCTGGAGAAGGACAGGGGCTGAAAAACTGTTTTTT. This sequence encodes CAWRRTGAEKLFF.